A single sample is the source of the 10 T cell receptor beta chains below, sequenced in a study of PD-1 blockade in classical Hodgkin lymphoma. The time point denotes: cycle 4 day 1 (C4D1), after around six weeks of nivolumab. Every patient had relapsed following autologous stem cell transplantation, and cohorts differed in brentuximab vedotin exposure. The study purified CD4+ T cells from thawed PBMCs using magnetic negative selection. Produced via immunoSEQ multiplex PCR; TCRdb's table is partial and in-frame only. The table lists approximately 20,000 clones, less than 85% of them singletons. Material: CD4+ T cells from blood, obtained before the fourth cycle of nivolumab. Every receptor here comes from a human donor with classical Hodgkin lymphoma.

The J gene is TRBJ2-1, the V gene TRBV6-5, with 12 bases fitting TRBD2. Losses at the gene ends were 6 bases for V and 9 bases for J; bases not matched to a gene: 6. The CDR3 has 14 amino acids. Germline lookup yields CDR1 MNHEY and CDR2 SVGAGI. The CDR3 sequence: CASRRLAGDGEQFF. The CDR3 nucleotides read TGTGCCAGCAGACGACTAGCGGGAGATGGTGAGCAGTTCTTC.

J is TRBJ2-7 and V is TRBV5-1; 7 bases agree with TRBD2. The CDR3 is made up of 13 amino acids. Trimming took 6 bases from V and 5 from J; bases not matched to a gene: 8. Germline V gives CDR1 SGHRS, CDR2 YFSETQ. CDR3 nucleotide sequence: TGCGCCAGCACGAGGGAGGGCCTAGACGAGCAGTACTTC. Residues: CASTREGLDEQYF. Filled out from reference TRBV5-1 and TRBJ2-7, the complete variable domain reads KAGVTQTPRYLIKTRGQQVTLSCSPISGHRSVSWYQQTPGQGLQFLFEYFSETQRNKGNFPGRFSGRQFSNSRSEMNVSTLELGDSALYLCASTREGLDEQYFGPGTRLTVT.

The chain recombines TRBV7-2 with TRBJ2-7, with a weak D call TRBD2 (5 bases). Germline loops: CDR1 SGHTA, CDR2 FQGNSA. V was pared by 3 bases and J by 2 bases, with 8 bases between. CDR3 length: 13 residues. The CDR3 spells CASSFGVTYEQYF. CDR3 in DNA: TGTGCCAGCAGCTTCGGGGTTACCTACGAGCAGTACTTC.

This chain uses TRBV28 with TRBJ1-2; TRBD1 is a possible D gene (5 bases). Trimming took 5 bases from V and 4 from J, leaving 20 bases between them. The germline gives CDR1 MDHEN, CDR2 SYDVKM. There are 16 residues in the CDR3. The CDR3 region has the DNA TGTGCCAGCAGTGTCGCGGGACTGACGCCCCTCTATGGCTACACCTTC. It encodes CASSVAGLTPLYGYTF.

V usage is TRBV10-3 and J usage is TRBJ2-1; the D gene is possibly TRBD2 (6 bases). This CDR3 spans 13 amino acids. CDR1 is ENHRY and CDR2 is SYGVKD in the germline V gene. V shed 10 bases and J shed 6 bases, with 16 bases lying between them. The CDR3 DNA sequence: TGTGCCACCCAGCGGGTTCTGGGCAATGAGCAGTTCTTC. Its protein product is CATQRVLGNEQFF.

This rearrangement joins TRBV27 to TRBJ1-1, with a possible D match to TRBD1 (6 bases). The CDR3 spans 15 residues. The V gene's germline CDR1 is MNHEY and CDR2 SMNVEV (reference sequence). V shed 3 bases and J shed 1 base, with 12 bases lying between them. The CDR3 region has the DNA TGTGCCAGCAGTTTGCAGGGGATGGGGAACACTGAAGCTTTCTTT. It specifies CASSLQGMGNTEAFF.

This sequence joins TRBV5-4 and TRBJ2-7, with D perhaps matching TRBD1 (7 bases). The CDR3 consists of 12 residues. V was clipped by 7 bases and J by 11 bases, with 19 bases between them. From germline, CDR1 is SGHNT and CDR2 YYREEE (reference sequence). CDR3 loop: CASGNRGGKEYF. The DNA of the CDR3 is TGTGCCAGCGGAAACAGGGGAGGCAAGGAGTACTTC.

This chain connects TRBV10-1 to TRBJ2-1; TRBD1 aligns across 10 bases. The CDR3 length is 16 residues. From germline, CDR1 is WNHNN and CDR2 SYGVQD (reference sequence). V was clipped by 5 bases and J by 6 bases; unmatched bases: 10. DNA for the CDR3: TGCGCCAGCAGTTTTAATGGACAGGGGGTGACCAATGAGCAGTTCTTC. Protein product: CASSFNGQGVTNEQFF.

This clone has just one count. This chain uses TRBV6-5 with TRBJ1-4; TRBD1 agrees at 8 bases. The CDR3 has 15 amino acids. Germline CDR1 reads MNHEY; CDR2 reads SVGAGI. V shed 0 bases, J shed 5 bases, and the junction held 2 bases outside the gene matches. CDR3 nucleotides: TGTGCCAGCAGTTACTCGACAGGGGCCAATGAAAAACTGTTTTTT. Its protein product is CASSYSTGANEKLFF.

This clone was seen a handful of times. Other nucleotide sequences from this sample produce the same CDR3. This chain links TRBV2 with TRBJ2-2; no definite D call. From germline, CDR1 is SNHLY and CDR2 FYNNEI. This CDR3 comprises 12 residues. Trimming removed 1 base from V and 5 bases from J, with 2 bases in between. Here the CDR3 reads CASSEETGELFF. In DNA form, the CDR3 reads TGTGCCAGCAGTGAAGAAACCGGGGAGCTGTTTTTT.